Included here is one T cell receptor beta chain sequence, with context. Ten or more counts support this clonotype. Its antigen is not yet known. No quality values exist for individual bases; no much larger clone is one base distant. This entry belongs to a study of CD8+CD57+ T cells in acquired aplastic anemia (dated by TCRdb to 2016 to 2019). Regarding the complete study: A mean of about 3.2 ug of DNA, ranging from about 0.17 to 30 ug, was extracted from sorted CD4+ and CD8+ cells. A CD8+CD57+ expansion meant a frequency higher than the mean frequency seen in healthy subjects. The investigation overall reported the following: CD8+ Simpson's diversity did not differ significantly between patients and healthy controls (P=0.060). Over 25 CD8+ CDR3 sequences were found in both patients and controls but appeared to be highly expressed in patients and within the immunodominant clones of the patients.

Genomic DNA served as template for TCR beta VDJ combination and CDR3 sequence profiling. An Illumina HiSeq 2000 was the platform used for TCR repertoire sequencing. On the authors' methods: Repertoires were assessed using TRBV/TRBJ rearrangement plots, CDR3 size and DJ length profiles, and Simpson's diversity index. Whichever DNA sequence was most abundant in the deep sequencing data was defined as the immunodominant clone. CDR3 amino acid sequences were screened for sharing across subjects and were compared with published repertoires and the VDJdb database. In-frame beta chains were kept once TCRdb had trimmed the public reads at Q25 with fastp and called clones with MiXCR. Rows with a matching CDR3 protein are joined into one entry that keeps the most common DNA and genes. What appears here as the V and J calls and clone size reflects TCRdb's work, not the paper's. The sample profile shows about 180,000 distinct CDR3 sequences; approximately 48% of them were found once. Of the sample, about 1.8% is held by the ten largest clones.

Flow cytometry had shown CD8+CD57+ cell expansion in the patients selected for sequencing. Every patient had a diagnosis of severe acquired aplastic anemia based on International Study of Aplastic Anemia and Agranulocytosis and Camitta criteria. No patient had received any therapy when blood was sampled. TCR repertoires of sorted CD4+ and CD8+ blood T cells from severe aplastic anemia patients and healthy subjects were deep-sequenced in the study. Patients were enrolled under clinicaltrials.gov protocols 00001620, 01623167, 00001397, 00071045, 00081523 and 00961064 in the USA. Ficoll-Paque density gradient centrifugation was used to isolate peripheral blood mononuclear cells. Before DNA was extracted, CD4+ and CD8+ T cells were sorted using either FACS or magnetic beads. This TCR derives from a human donor with aplastic anemia. Source material: sorted CD4+, CD8+, or CD8+CD57+ T cells (not recorded which) from PBMCs.

The sequenced DNA is TGTGCCAGCACCATAGGCGCGGGACAGGGGTACGAGCAGTACTTC. It encodes CASTIGAGQGYEQYF. The chain is encoded by TRBV3-1 joined to TRBJ2-7; 10 nucleotides in the junction match TRBD1. From its cysteine to its phenylalanine, the CDR3 spans 15 amino acids. Only CDR3 DNA remains: 45 bases, in frame from the first base. Sequences LGHDT (CDR1) and YNNKEL (CDR2) are obtained from the germline V gene (reference sequence). The germline V and J ends show losses of 7 bases and 4 bases respectively, and no gene match explains 10 bases of the junction.